The text below deals with one T cell receptor beta chain. Its antigen specificity is not known. No much larger clonotype is one base removed from it; base qualities were not supplied. The donors were included in the validation cohort of approximately 120 subjects, a group kept apart from the roughly 680-subject first cohort. Library preparation used the immunoSEQ multiplex PCR assay. Turning to the authors' computational methods: To diagnose cytomegalovirus status from the catalog of TCR beta chain sequences, a statistical classification framework was built. TCRdb provides this immuneACCESS table in a form limited to in-frame rearrangements. Some clones are lacking; in checked studies, under half of them reflect an unresolved V gene, and why the rest are absent is not known. From that table come the V and J calls and clone size; the DNA was used to work out D and trimming. This sample comprises roughly 150,000 clones, 85% to 95% of them detected only once. Approximately 2% of the sample belongs to the ten largest clones.

This specimen belongs to a study of cytomegalovirus exposure and HLA in healthy donors (dated by TCRdb to about 2017). In terms of the full investigation: According to a later analysis, the approximately 130 validation repertoires were produced on the same platform as the roughly 700 repertoires of the first cohort. The study was designed to test whether signatures of past pathogen exposure could be identified by cataloging public T cell receptors. In addition to the first cohort of several hundred subjects, a separate validation cohort of 120 different subjects was used. To predict cytomegalovirus infection status, the study brought together high-throughput TCR immunosequencing, statistical association of individual TCRs with disease status, and machine learning. General study outcomes and caveats: Cytomegalovirus status was reported to be diagnosed by the classifier with high specificity and sensitivity in both the original and validation cohorts. Across donors, most TCR sequences were observed very rarely, whereas some public TCRs were present in many individuals. The authors suggested that the approach could potentially be extended to other disease states and immunological phenotypes. Subsequent analysis determined that TCRs grouped into clusters in the first cohort also showed a tendency toward co-occurrence across the 130 or so validation repertoires, and about 93% of cluster scores exceeded 0. A total of 150 or so TCR beta chains were listed by the study as associated with cytomegalovirus. A later analysis lacked HLA typing for the validation cohort, so it scored co-occurrence in that cohort across all 120 or so repertoires. In vitro tests confirmed that a few of the cytomegalovirus-associated TCR beta chains recognize cytomegalovirus antigens.

Relative to germline, V is 5 bases shorter and J is 5 bases shorter, with 12 bases between their ends. CDR1 MNHEY and CDR2 SMNVEV were looked up in the germline V gene (reference sequence). From its cysteine to its phenylalanine, the CDR3 spans 13 amino acids. Of all the DNA, just the CDR3 is kept, 39 bases in frame from base 1. Material for sequencing was PBMCs. The receptor chain draws on TRBV27 and TRBJ1-2, and the D gene may be TRBD1, 5 bases matching. This sequence originates from a man in his late teens or twenties in good health and CMV-seropositive. The CDR3 sequence is CASSPGGAYGYTF. The nucleotides read TGTGCCAGCAGTCCGGGGGGTGCATATGGCTACACCTTC.